This T cell receptor (beta chain) was identified in a study of human CD8 memory T cell subsets. Making the TCR beta libraries relied on UMI-labeled 5' RACE. Per the study methods: Between roughly 2,700 and 18,000 functional CDR3 beta clonotypes were found per TCR beta library. TCRdb reanalyzed the 5' RACE reads, giving one entry per CDR3 protein sequence and no DNA. The V and J calls, along with clone size, are taken from TCRdb and not from the paper's own processing. The sample holds thousands of distinct CDR3 sequences. CDR3 size: 15 residues. CDR1 is SSHAT and CDR2 is FNYEAQ in the germline V gene (reference sequence).

The clonotype was recovered from a human donor in good health. The sequenced material came from CD8+ T cells from PBMCs. The V call is TRBV7-7, the J call TRBJ2-4; the TCRdb D gene call, TRBD1, has no DNA to confirm it. The CDR3 region is CASSSTGLAKNIQYF.